This T cell receptor (beta chain) was recovered during a study of identical twins. This CDR3 is 15 amino acids long. Germline-derived CDR1 and CDR2 are MDHEN and SYDVKM. With 6 bases clipped from V and 5 bases from J, the junction kept 10 bases outside the gene matches. TCRdb re-called the 5' RACE reads with MiXCR, one entry per CDR3 protein. The sample shows 750,000 to 950,000 distinct CDR3 sequences, about 12% of them seen only once. This sample was shared with a second study, whose subject was yellow fever vaccine responses in identical twins.

The chain employs TRBV28 and TRBJ2-5, with 9 bases that match TRBD1. The receptor was derived from a woman younger than 35 in good health. Sequenced sample: PBMCs. In DNA form, the CDR3 reads TGTGCCAGCAGCCCACCGGGACAGGGTGTGGAGACCCAGTACTTC. Amino acid sequence: CASSPPGQGVETQYF.